This is a list of T cell receptor beta chains from one sample in a study of T cell changes during pregnancy in multiple sclerosis. Profiled with immunoSEQ multiplex PCR; TCRdb holds only in-frame clones, not every one. Of about 30,000 clones listed, roughly 91% are singletons. The material sequenced was CD4+ T cells from peripheral blood mononuclear cells, taken after pregnancy. The receptors derive from a female donor with multiple sclerosis, enrolled in a pregnancy study. The CDR3 runs from the conserved cysteine through the conserved F or W. D genes are given only for firm matches. Clone sizes are given selectively: once, few, many, or a class where the clone is expanded.

>TRBJ1-1|TRBV6-1|NA|NA
TGTGCCAGCAGTGAACAGGGATACACTGAAGCTTTCTTT
CASSEQGYTEAFF
>TRBJ2-3|TRBV11-2|TRBD2|few
TGTGCCAGCAGCTTAGGCGCGGGAGGAGGGGATACGCAGTATTTT
CASSLGAGGGDTQYF
>TRBJ2-7|TRBV6-5|NA|NA
TGTGCCAGCAGTTACACACAGGGAAGCTCCTACGAGCAGTACTTC
CASSYTQGSSYEQYF
>TRBJ1-1|TRBV4-3|NA|once
TGCGCCAGCAGCCAGGGACAAAAGAACACTGAAGCTTTCTTT
CASSQGQKNTEAFF
>TRBJ2-6|TRBV7-3|TRBD2|NA
TGTGCCAGCAGCTCCCTGCGGGGGTCTGGGGCCAACGTCCTGACTTTC
CASSSLRGSGANVLTF
>TRBJ2-1|TRBV4-2|NA|NA
TGTGCCAGCAGCCAAGATCCAAGCGTCAATGAGCAGTTCTTC
CASSQDPSVNEQFF
>TRBJ1-5|TRBV18|NA|NA
TGTGCCAGCTCACCCGAGGGGGGCAATCAGCCCCAGCATTTT
CASSPEGGNQPQHF
>TRBJ1-4|TRBV5-8|TRBD1|NA
TGTGCCAGCAGCTTGGGGGACAGGGGAACTGAAAAACTGTTTTTT
CASSLGDRGTEKLFF
>TRBJ2-5|TRBV27|TRBD1|NA
TGTGCCAGCAGACCAACAGGGGGTAGAGGGACCCAGTACTTC
CASRPTGGRGTQYF
>TRBJ2-7|TRBV30|NA|NA
TGTGCCTGGAATGTGGCAGGGTTGAAAAAGTCCTACGAGCAGTACTTC
CAWNVAGLKKSYEQYF
>TRBJ1-1|TRBV10-1|NA|NA
TGCGCCAGCAGTGTGGAGGATTTGGAGCCTGACACTGAAGCTTTCTTT
CASSVEDLEPDTEAFF
>TRBJ2-3|TRBV4-2|TRBD2|NA
TGTGCCAGCAGCCAAGTCCTCGGGGAGGAGCGGGAGAGCCGGGATACGCAGTATTTT
CASSQVLGEERESRDTQYF
>TRBJ1-5|TRBV19|NA|NA
TGTGCCAGTAGTTTTCAGGGCTACAATCAGCCCCAGCATTTT
CASSFQGYNQPQHF
>TRBJ2-1|TRBV6-1|NA|NA
TGTGCCAGCAGCGAAAGGGGGTACGGCAATGAGCAGTTCTTC
CASSERGYGNEQFF
>TRBJ2-1|TRBV7-2|TRBD1|NA
TGTGCCAGCAGCTTACTCCAGGGGGACAATGAGCAGTTCTTC
CASSLLQGDNEQFF
>TRBJ2-6|TRBV18|NA|NA
TGTGCCAGCTCACCTTCACAGGGAATGGCTGGGGCCAACGTCCTGACTTTC
CASSPSQGMAGANVLTF